This T cell receptor (beta chain) was recovered during a study of technical replicates of blood from a handful of donors (dated by TCRdb to the late 2010s). The germline V gene supplies CDR1 LGHNA and CDR2 YNFKEQ. The V and J ends are trimmed by 0 bases and 11 bases, leaving 17 bases between them. The CDR3 numbers 15 residues from cysteine through phenylalanine. The read is trimmed to its CDR3 DNA, 45 bases read in frame from base 1. Library generation was performed with the immunoSEQ multiplex PCR assay. Drawn from immuneACCESS, this table holds only the in-frame rearrangements with V and J called that TCRdb kept. Clones are partly lost; checked studies trace under half to an unresolved V gene and leave the rest unexplained. The sample data list tens of thousands of clones, and roughly 96% of these were observed just once. Roughly 0.28% of the sample comes from the top ten. This clone was observed a single time. What this receptor recognizes is not known. Per-nucleotide qualities are absent, and no much larger clonotype sits a single base away.

This sequence was found in a human donor in good health. Sequencing was performed on T cells isolated from PBMCs. The sequence links TRBV4-2 to TRBJ2-1, and TRBD1 may be the D gene, going by 6 matching bases. This receptor carries the CDR3 CASSQEFSVGTQQFF. The DNA sequence is given as TGTGCCAGCAGCCAAGAGTTTAGCGTAGGGACACAGCAGTTCTTC.